This TCR beta chain derives from a study of CD8+ T cells in alopecia areata. Turning to the study itself: Treated patients were given 5 to 10 mg oral tofacitinib twice daily.

Comment on this clone: Its antigen remains unknown.

Germline lookup yields CDR1 SGHDT and CDR2 YYEEEE. There are 13 residues in the CDR3. V was pared by 7 bases and J by 4 bases, with 14 bases between. Once RNA had been extracted, it was reverse transcribed into cDNA to act as the sequencing template. Produced via immunoSEQ multiplex PCR; TCRdb's table is partial and in-frame only. The sample lists about 180,000 clones; around half were seen once. Treatment noted: oral pan-JAK inhibitor, 5-10 mg twice daily. From alopecia areata patients, lesional scalp punch biopsies and peripheral blood were collected. General study points: Scalp and blood samples kept many expanded lesional clones throughout tofacitinib.

The chain links TRBV5-6 to TRBJ1-1; weak D call: TRBD1 (6 bases). This sample comprised CD8+ T cells sorted from blood, obtained at week 24, from a patient treated with tofacitinib. The TCR comes from a human donor with alopecia areata. The CDR3 nucleotides are TGTGCCAGCGGCGGAGGGGGTATCACTGAAGCTTTCTTT. Translating gives CASGGGGITEAFF.